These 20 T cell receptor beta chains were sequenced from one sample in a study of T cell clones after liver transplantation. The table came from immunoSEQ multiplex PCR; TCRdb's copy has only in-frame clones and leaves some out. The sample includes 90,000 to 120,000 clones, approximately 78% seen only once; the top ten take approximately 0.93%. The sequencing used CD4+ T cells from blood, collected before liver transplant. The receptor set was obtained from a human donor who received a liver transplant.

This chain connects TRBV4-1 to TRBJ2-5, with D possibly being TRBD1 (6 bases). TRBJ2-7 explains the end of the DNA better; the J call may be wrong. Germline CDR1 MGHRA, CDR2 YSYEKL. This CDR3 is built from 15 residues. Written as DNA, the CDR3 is TGCGCCAGCAGCCGATTACCCACAGGGTGGGACGAGCAGTACTTC. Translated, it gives CASSRLPTGWDEQYF.

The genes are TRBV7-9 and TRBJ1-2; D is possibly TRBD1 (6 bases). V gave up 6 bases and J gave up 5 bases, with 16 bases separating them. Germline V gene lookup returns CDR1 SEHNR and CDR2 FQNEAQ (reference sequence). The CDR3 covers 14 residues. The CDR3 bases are TGTGCCAGCAGTCCCACAGGGAGGCATTATGGCTACACCTTC. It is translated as CASSPTGRHYGYTF. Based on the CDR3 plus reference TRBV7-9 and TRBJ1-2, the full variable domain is DTGVSQNPRHKITKRGQNVTFRCDPISEHNRLYWYRQTLGQGPEFLTYFQNEAQLEKSRLLSDRFSAERPKGSFSTLEIQRTEQGDSAMYLCASSPTGRHYGYTFGSGTRLTVV.

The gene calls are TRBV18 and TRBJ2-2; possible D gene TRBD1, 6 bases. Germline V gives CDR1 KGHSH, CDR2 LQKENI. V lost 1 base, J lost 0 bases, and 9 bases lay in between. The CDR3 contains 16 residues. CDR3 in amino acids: CASSPQAGANTGELFF. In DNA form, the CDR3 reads TGTGCCAGCTCACCACAGGCAGGGGCGAACACCGGGGAGCTGTTTTTT.

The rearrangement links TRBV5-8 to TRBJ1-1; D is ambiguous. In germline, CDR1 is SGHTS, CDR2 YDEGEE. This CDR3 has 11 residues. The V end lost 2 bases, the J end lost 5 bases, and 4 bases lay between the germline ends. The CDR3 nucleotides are TGTGCCAGCAGCTTTTCGACTGAAGCTTTCTTT. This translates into CASSFSTEAFF.

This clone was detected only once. CDR3 bases: TGTGCCAGCAGCCAAGATGGCCAGGGGCCGAGCTCCTACAATGAGCAGTTCTTC. Translated, it gives CASSQDGQGPSSYNEQFF. The chain joins TRBV4-2 to TRBJ2-1; a weak D match, TRBD1 (6 bases). The CDR3 covers 18 residues. The germline V gene has CDR1 LGHNA and CDR2 YNFKEQ. The V gene lost 0 bases and the J gene lost 0 bases, with 15 bases spanning the gap.

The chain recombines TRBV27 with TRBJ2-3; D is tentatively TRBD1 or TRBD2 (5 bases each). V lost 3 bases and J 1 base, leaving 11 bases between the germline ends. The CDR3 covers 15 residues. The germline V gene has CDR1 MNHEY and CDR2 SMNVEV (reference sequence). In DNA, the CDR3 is TGTGCCAGCAGTTTTGAGGGGAGACGCACAGATACGCAGTATTTT. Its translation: CASSFEGRRTDTQYF.

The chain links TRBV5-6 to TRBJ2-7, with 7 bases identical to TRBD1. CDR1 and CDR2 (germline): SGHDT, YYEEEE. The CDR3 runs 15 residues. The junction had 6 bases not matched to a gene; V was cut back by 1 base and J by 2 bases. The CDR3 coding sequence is TGTGCCAGCAGCTTGAAGGGGGCACCCCCCTACGAGCAGTACTTC. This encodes CASSLKGAPPYEQYF. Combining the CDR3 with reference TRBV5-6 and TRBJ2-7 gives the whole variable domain DAGVTQSPTHLIKTRGQQVTLRCSPKSGHDTVSWYQQALGQGPQFIFQYYEEEERQRGNFPDRFSGHQFPNYSSELNVNALLLGDSALYLCASSLKGAPPYEQYFGPGTRLTVT.

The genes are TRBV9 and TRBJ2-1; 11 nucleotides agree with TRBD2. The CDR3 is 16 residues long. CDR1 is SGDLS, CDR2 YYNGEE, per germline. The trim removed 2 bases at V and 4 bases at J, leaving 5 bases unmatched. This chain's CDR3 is CASSVLGTSGYNEQFF. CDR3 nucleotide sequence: TGTGCCAGCAGCGTCCTTGGGACTAGCGGATACAATGAGCAGTTCTTC.

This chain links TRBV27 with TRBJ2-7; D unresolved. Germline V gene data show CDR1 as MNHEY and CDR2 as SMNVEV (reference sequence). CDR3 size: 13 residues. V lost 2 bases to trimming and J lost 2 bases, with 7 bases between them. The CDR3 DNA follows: TGTGCCAGCAGTTTAGCGGCCCCCTACGAGCAGTACTTC. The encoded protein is CASSLAAPYEQYF.

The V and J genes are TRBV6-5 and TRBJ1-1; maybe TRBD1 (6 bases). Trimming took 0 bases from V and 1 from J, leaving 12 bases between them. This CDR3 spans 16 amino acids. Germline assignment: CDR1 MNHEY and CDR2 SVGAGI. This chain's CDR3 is CASSYSRFRGNTEAFF. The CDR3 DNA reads TGTGCCAGCAGTTACTCGCGGTTCAGGGGGAACACTGAAGCTTTCTTT.

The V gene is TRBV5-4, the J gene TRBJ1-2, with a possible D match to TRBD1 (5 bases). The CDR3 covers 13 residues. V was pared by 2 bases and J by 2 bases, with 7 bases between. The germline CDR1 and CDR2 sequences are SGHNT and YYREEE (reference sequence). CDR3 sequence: CASSLGQNYGYTF. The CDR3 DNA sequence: TGTGCCAGCAGCTTAGGACAAAACTATGGCTACACCTTC.

This CDR3 reads CASSRSSSGGASETQYF. The DNA for the CDR3 is TGCGCCAGCAGCCGATCCTCTAGCGGGGGGGCCTCGGAGACCCAGTACTTC. The V call is TRBV4-1, the J call TRBJ2-5; 12 positions match TRBD2. The CDR3 covers 17 residues. The V segment lost 4 bases and the J segment 5 bases; nucleotides outside the gene matches: 11. Per germline, CDR1 MGHRA and CDR2 YSYEKL.

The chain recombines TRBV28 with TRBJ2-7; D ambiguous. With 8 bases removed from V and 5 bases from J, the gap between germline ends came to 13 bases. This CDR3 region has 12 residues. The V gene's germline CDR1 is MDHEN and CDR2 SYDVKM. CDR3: CASRSTHDEQYF. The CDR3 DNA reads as TGTGCCAGCCGGAGTACTCATGACGAGCAGTACTTC.

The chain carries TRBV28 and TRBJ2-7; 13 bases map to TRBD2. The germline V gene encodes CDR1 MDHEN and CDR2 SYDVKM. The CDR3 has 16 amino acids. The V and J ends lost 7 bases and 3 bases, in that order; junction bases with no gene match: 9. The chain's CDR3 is CASTGTSGTLGYEQYF. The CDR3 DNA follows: TGTGCCAGCACCGGGACTAGCGGGACCCTGGGCTACGAGCAGTACTTC. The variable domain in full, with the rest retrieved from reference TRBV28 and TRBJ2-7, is DVKVTQSSRYLVKRTGEKVFLECVQDMDHENMFWYRQDPGLGLRLIYFSYDVKMKEKGDIPEGYSVSREKKERFSLILESASTNQTSMYLCASTGTSGTLGYEQYFGPGTRLTVT.

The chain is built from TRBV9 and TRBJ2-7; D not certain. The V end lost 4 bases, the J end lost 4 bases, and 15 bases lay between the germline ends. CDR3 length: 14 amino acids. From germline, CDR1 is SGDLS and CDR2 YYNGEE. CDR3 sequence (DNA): TGTGCCAGCAGCCCCCCAGGTACACCTTACGAGCAGTACTTC. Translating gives CASSPPGTPYEQYF.

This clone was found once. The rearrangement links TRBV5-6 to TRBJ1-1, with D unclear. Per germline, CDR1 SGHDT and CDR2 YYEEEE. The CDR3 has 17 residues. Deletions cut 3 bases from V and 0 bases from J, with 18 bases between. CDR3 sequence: CASSYVSSRQVNTEAFF. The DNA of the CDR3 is TGTGCCAGCAGCTATGTTTCATCCAGGCAGGTGAACACTGAAGCTTTCTTT.

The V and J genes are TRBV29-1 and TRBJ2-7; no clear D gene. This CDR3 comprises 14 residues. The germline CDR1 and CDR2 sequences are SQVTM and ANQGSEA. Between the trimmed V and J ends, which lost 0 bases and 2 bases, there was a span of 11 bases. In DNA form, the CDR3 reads TGCAGCGTTGAAGATCCGGACCTAACCTACGAGCAGTACTTC. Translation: CSVEDPDLTYEQYF.

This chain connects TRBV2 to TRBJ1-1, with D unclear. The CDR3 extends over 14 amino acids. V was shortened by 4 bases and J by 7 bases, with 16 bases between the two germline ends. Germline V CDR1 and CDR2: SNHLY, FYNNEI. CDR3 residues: CASSASLKGIEAFF. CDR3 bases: TGTGCCAGCAGTGCCAGTCTGAAGGGCATTGAAGCTTTCTTT.

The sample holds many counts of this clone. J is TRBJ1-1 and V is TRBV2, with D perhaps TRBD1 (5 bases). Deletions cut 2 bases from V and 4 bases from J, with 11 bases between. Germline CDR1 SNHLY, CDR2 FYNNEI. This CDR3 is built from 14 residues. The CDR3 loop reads CASSEQGTGTEAFF. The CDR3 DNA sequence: TGTGCCAGCAGTGAACAAGGGACTGGCACTGAAGCTTTCTTT.

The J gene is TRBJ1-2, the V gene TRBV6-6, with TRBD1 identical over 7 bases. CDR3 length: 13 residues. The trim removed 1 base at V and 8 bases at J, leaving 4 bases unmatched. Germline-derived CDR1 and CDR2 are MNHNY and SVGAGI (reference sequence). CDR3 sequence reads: CASSYYTGDGYTF. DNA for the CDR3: TGTGCCAGCAGTTACTATACAGGGGACGGCTACACCTTC.